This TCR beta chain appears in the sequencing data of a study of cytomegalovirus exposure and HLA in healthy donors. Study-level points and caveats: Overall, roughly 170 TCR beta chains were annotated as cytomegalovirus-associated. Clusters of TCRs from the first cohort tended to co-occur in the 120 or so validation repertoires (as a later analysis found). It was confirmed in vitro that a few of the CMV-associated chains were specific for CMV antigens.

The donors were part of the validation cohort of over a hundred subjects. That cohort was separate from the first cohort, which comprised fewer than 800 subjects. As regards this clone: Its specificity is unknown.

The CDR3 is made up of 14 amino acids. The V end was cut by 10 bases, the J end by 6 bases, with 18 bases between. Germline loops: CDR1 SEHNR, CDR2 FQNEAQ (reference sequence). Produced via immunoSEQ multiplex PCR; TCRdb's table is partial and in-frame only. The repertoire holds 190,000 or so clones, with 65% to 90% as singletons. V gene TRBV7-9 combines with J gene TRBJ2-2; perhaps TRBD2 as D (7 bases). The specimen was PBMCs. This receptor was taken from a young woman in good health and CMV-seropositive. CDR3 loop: CATPRGGPPGELFF. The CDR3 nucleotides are TGTGCCACCCCTAGGGGGGGGCCCCCCGGGGAGCTGTTTTTT.